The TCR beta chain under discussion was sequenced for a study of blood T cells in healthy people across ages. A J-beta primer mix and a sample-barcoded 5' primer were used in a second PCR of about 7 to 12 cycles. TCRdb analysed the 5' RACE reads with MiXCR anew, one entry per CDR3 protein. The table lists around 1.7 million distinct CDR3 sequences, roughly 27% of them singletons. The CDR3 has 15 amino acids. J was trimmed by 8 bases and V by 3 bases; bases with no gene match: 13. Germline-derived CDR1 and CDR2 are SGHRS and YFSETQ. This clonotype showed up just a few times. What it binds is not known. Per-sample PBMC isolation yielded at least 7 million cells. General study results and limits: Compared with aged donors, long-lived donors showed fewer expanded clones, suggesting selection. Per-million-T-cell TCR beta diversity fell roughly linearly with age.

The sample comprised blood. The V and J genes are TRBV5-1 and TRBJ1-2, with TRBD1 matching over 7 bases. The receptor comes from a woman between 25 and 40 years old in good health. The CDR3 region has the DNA TGCGCCAGCAGCTGGGTGACAGGGCCCGACTGGGGCTACACCTTC. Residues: CASSWVTGPDWGYTF.